This T cell receptor beta chain was recovered during a study of cytomegalovirus exposure and HLA in healthy donors. Points on this clone: The antigen remains unidentified.

Whole-study results and caveats: Confirmation was obtained in vitro that a few CMV-associated chains are specific for CMV antigens. Researchers counted roughly 150 TCR beta chains as cytomegalovirus-associated. Generally TCR sequences proved uncommon, though certain public TCRs appeared in numerous donors. In the 95 to 150 validation repertoires, roughly 94% of cluster scores exceeded 0, per a later analysis.

Germline lookup yields CDR1 SGDLS and CDR2 YYNGEE. The CDR3 loop spans 16 amino acids. V shed 3 bases and J 1 base; nucleotides not matched to a gene: 7. Generated by immunoSEQ multiplex PCR, the TCRdb table keeps only in-frame clones and is missing some. The sample carries some 340,000 clones, about nine tenths recorded once. V gene TRBV9 combines with J gene TRBJ2-1; 7 bases fit TRBD2. Material for sequencing was PBMCs. This receptor was identified in a woman aged 25 to 39 in good health and CMV-seropositive. The CDR3 reads CASSAPSGGSYNEQFF. CDR3 DNA: TGTGCCAGCAGCGCACCCTCGGGGGGTTCCTACAATGAGCAGTTCTTC.